This TCR beta chain stems from a study of beta chain features in type 1 diabetes. General observations from the study: Fewer junction insertions and more nucleotide deletions appeared in type 1 diabetes patients. Type 1 diabetes patients had moderately but significantly shorter TCRB CDR3s in all four CD4+ subsets. The similarity of naive, central memory and Treg TCRB repertoires appeared greater among patients than among healthy donors. A PCR bias possibly favoring shorter templates would apply equally to patients and controls.

Regarding this clone: Its target is not known.

This CDR3 region has 16 residues. Germline assignment: CDR1 SGHDT and CDR2 YYEEEE. Trimming shortened V by 3 bases and J by 0 bases, and 16 bases separated the two germline ends. Expressed TCRB transcripts were sequenced, since all the RNA that had been isolated was reverse transcribed. TCRdb keeps only in-frame clones here, not all; method: immunoSEQ multiplex PCR. The sample carries more than 150,000 clones, 7% to 10% recorded once. The genes are TRBV5-6 and TRBJ2-7; D is perhaps TRBD2 (5 bases). The receptor was derived from a woman younger than 35 in good health. The sequenced sample consisted of central memory CD4+ T cells from blood. CDR3 coding DNA: TGTGCCAGCAGCTCTCCCTGGACTGGGAGCTCCTACGAGCAGTACTTC. The encoded protein is CASSSPWTGSSYEQYF.